This TCR beta chain was recovered during a study of identical twins. TCRdb ran MiXCR on the 5' RACE reads and lists one entry per CDR3 protein. There are about 150,000 distinct CDR3 sequences in the sample; 3% to 4.5% occur only once, and around 8.1% lies in the top ten. This clonotype was seen at least ten times. Its antigen is currently unknown. Overall study results and limits: For cord blood, abundant beta clonotypes had fewer insertions, unlike memory repertoires, which showed none. Conclusions were drawn cross-sectionally by statistical analysis, without following the same donors. Invariant MAIT and iNKT cells could partly confound zero-insertion analyses. Out-of-frame beta chain sequences displayed weaker excess sharing between twins.

Germline values: CDR1 SQVTM, CDR2 ANQGSEA. The CDR3 has 14 residues. The V end was cut by 5 bases, the J end by 1 base, with 14 bases between. The chain employs TRBV29-1 and TRBJ2-5; no reliable D call. The sample was memory T cells sorted from blood. This receptor was taken from a young man in good health. The chain's CDR3 is CSVLALGSQETQYF. The DNA of the CDR3 is TGCAGCGTTCTCGCTTTAGGGTCCCAAGAGACCCAGTACTTC.